This TCR beta chain was recorded in a study of early T cells in non-severe SARS-CoV-2 infection (dated by TCRdb to the early 2020s). With regard to the full study: Because TCR sequencing was done on bulk RNA from unsorted whole blood, the alpha and beta chains could not be paired.

For this clonotype: Its antigen is unknown. No base quality values were provided; no much bigger clone lies one nucleotide off.

Here is what the overall study found, with its caveats: Matching against VDJdb was skewed toward anti-spike CD8 responses, likely underestimated virus-specific expansions, and missed private and CD4 specificities.

The receptor library was made with 5' RACE. The instrument was a NextSeq 500. The TCR library protocol attached unique molecular identifiers to individual cDNA molecules to correct for sequencing error and PCR bias. Both TCR alpha and beta chains were sequenced, and tight co-correlation was observed between alpha and beta sequence abundances in each sample. The paper's data handling went like this. Decombinator V4 was used to annotate TCR sequences for V gene, J gene and CDR3. Expanded TCRs were defined as changing significantly between any two time points under a Poisson model with p below 0.0001. Abundances of TCRs were expressed as counts per million after normalisation to the total number of TCRs sequenced in each sample. MAIT TCRs were defined by TRAV1-2 paired with TRAJ12, TRAJ20 or TRAJ33, and iNKT TCRs by TRAV10 paired with TRAJ18. VDJdb, accessed on 1 November 2021, was searched for TCRs annotated for CMV, EBV and SARS-CoV-2, and TCRs annotated for more than one antigen were excluded. The raw public reads went through TCRdb reprocessing: fastp at Q25, MiXCR clone calling, in-frame beta chains kept. Rows with one shared CDR3 protein collapse into an entry with the most common genes and DNA. These V and J calls are TCRdb output, not the study's own analysis. This sample is represented by about 90,000 distinct CDR3 sequences; approximately 12% of them were singletons. The ten largest clonotypes hold approximately 4.7% of the sample.

The CDR3 numbers 15 residues from cysteine through phenylalanine. Only the CDR3 region is kept as DNA, spanning 45 bases read in frame from base 1. Based on the germline V gene, the CDR1 and CDR2 sequences are SNHLY and FYNNEI. Cut back by 5 bases and 4 bases, the V and J ends lie 15 bases apart. This was a case-control study nested in a cohort of healthcare workers in London, UK, who had nasopharyngeal swab PCR tests and blood samples taken every week. Healthcare workers were enrolled in the week of the UK lockdown, from 23 to 31 March 2020, and were followed every week for up to 16 weeks. The receptor's source is an adult who was a healthcare worker with PCR-confirmed SARS-CoV-2 infection or an uninfected control (not recorded which). Sequencing was performed on whole blood, taken at baseline. Recombination linked TRBV2 to TRBJ2-4; the D gene is tentatively TRBD1 or TRBD2, each matching 5 bases. The CDR3 in this case is CASSIIPGTKNIQYF. The sequenced DNA: TGTGCCAGCAGTATCATTCCCGGGACGAAAAACATTCAGTACTTC.